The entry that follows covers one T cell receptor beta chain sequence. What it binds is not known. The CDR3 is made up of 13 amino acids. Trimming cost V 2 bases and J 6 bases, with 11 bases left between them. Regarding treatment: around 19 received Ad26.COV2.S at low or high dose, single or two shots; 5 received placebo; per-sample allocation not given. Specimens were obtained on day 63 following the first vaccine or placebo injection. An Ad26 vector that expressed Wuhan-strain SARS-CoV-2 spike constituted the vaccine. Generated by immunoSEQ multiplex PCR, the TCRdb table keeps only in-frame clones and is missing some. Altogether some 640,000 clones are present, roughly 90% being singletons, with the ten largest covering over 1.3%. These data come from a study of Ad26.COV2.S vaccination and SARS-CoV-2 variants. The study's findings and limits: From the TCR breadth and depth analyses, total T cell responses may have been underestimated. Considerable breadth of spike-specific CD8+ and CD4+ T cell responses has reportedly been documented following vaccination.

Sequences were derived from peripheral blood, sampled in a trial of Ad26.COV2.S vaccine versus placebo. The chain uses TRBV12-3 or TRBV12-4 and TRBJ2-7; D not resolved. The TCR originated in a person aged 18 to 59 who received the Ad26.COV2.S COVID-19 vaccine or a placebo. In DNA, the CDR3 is TGTGCCAGCAGTTTACGGCGAACCCTCGAGCAGTACTTC. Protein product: CASSLRRTLEQYF.